The entry below describes one T cell receptor (beta chain). Trimming pared 5 bases from V and 2 bases from J, leaving 16 bases between. The CDR3 covers 16 residues. The V gene's germline CDR1 is SEHNR and CDR2 FQNEAQ (reference sequence). Using constant-segment primers, 5'RACE produced TCR alpha and TCR beta cDNA libraries carrying sample barcodes and UMIs. TCRdb independently ran MiXCR on the 5' RACE reads; one entry per CDR3 protein. Here the sample spans hundreds of thousands of distinct CDR3 sequences, about a sixth being singletons. These data are taken from a study of T-cell memory formation after mild COVID-19.

Material: PBMCs or a T cell subset sorted from them (not recorded which). This receptor was identified in a man in his late teens or twenties who had mild COVID-19 (a few samples of this study predate the infection). Cell type and time point are not known. V and J are TRBV7-9 and TRBJ1-3; D remains unclear. CDR3 coding DNA: TGTGCCAGCAGCCCCCCGATATCACGGCCTGGAAACACCATATATTTT. Its protein product is CASSPPISRPGNTIYF. The full variable domain, in which reference TRBV7-9 and TRBJ1-3 provide the parts outside the CDR3, is DTGVSQNPRHKITKRGQNVTFRCDPISEHNRLYWYRQTLGQGPEFLTYFQNEAQLEKSRLLSDRFSAERPKGSFSTLEIQRTEQGDSAMYLCASSPPISRPGNTIYFGEGSWLTVV.